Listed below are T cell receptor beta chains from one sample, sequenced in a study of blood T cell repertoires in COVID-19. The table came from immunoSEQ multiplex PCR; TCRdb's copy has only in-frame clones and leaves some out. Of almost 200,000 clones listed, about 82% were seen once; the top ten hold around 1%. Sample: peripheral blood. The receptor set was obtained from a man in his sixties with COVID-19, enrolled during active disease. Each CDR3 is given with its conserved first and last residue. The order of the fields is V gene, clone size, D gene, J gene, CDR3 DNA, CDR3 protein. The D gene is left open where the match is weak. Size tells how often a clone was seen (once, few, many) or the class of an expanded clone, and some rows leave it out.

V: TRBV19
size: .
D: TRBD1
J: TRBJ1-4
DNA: TGTGCCAGTAGTATACAGGGGGGACCTAATGAAAAACTGTTTTTT
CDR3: CASSIQGGPNEKLFF

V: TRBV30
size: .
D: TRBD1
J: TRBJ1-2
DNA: TGTGCCTGGAGCGTAAATGAAGGGGGCAGATACGGCGGCTACACCTTC
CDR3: CAWSVNEGGRYGGYTF

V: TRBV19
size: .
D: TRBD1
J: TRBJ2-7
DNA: TGTGCCAGTAGTCGACAGGGGGCGACCTACGAGCAGTACTTC
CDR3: CASSRQGATYEQYF

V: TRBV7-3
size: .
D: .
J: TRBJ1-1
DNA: TGTGCCAGCAGCTCCACTCATAACACTGAAGCTTTCTTT
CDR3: CASSSTHNTEAFF

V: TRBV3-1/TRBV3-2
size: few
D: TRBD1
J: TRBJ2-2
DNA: TGTGCCAGCAGCCAAGTTGGGGCAGGGGGCTTTAACACCGGGGAGCTGTTTTTT
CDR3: CASSQVGAGGFNTGELFF

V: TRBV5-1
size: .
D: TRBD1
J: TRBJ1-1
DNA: TGCGCCAGCAGCACCGGGACAGGGCCGACTGAAGCTTTCTTT
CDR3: CASSTGTGPTEAFF

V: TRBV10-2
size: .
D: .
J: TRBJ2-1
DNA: TGCGCCAGCAGTCCCGCCGGGGGAGGCGGGATGGGGGAGCAGTTCTTC
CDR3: CASSPAGGGGMGEQFF

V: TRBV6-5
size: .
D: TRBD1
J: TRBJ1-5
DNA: TGTGCCAGCAGCGGACAGGGGTTTAGCAATCAGCCCCAGCATTTT
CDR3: CASSGQGFSNQPQHF

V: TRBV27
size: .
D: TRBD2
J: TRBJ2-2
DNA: TGTGCCATCGGGACTAGCGGGAGGCAGAACACCGGGGAGCTGTTTTTT
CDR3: CAIGTSGRQNTGELFF

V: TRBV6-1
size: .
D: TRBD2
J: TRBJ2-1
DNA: TGTGCCAGCAGTGAAGAGGGACTAGCGGTTTCCTACAATGAGCAGTTCTTC
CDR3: CASSEEGLAVSYNEQFF